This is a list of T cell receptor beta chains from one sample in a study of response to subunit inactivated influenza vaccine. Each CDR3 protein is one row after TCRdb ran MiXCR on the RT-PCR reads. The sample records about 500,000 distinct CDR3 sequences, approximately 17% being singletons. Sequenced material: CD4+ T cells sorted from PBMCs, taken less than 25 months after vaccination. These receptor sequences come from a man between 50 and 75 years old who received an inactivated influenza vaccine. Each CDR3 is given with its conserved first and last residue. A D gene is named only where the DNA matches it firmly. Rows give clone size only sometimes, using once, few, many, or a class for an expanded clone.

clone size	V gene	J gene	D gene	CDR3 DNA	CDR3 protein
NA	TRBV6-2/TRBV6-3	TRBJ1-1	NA	TGTGCCAGCAGCGTAAAGGGTATCGCTGAAGCTTTCTTT	CASSVKGIAEAFF
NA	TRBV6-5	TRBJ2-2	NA	TGTGCCAGCAGTTACCGGGTGGGACACACCGGGGAGCTGTTTTTT	CASSYRVGHTGELFF
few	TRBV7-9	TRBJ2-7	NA	TGTGCCAGCAGCTCTGGGCGACAGTCCTACGAGCAGTACTTC	CASSSGRQSYEQYF
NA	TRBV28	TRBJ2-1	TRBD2	TGTGCCAGCAGTTTAAGCGGGGTGGCGGGGAATGAGCAGTTCTTC	CASSLSGVAGNEQFF
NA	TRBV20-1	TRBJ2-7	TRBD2	TGCAGTGCTCTGGCTAGCGGGTTCCGGTACGAGCAGTACTTC	CSALASGFRYEQYF
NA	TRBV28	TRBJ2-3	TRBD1	TGTGCCAGCCTTACCACGACAGGGAAGGTTACGCAGTATTTT	CASLTTTGKVTQYF
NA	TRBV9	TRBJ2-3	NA	TGTGCCAGCAGCGTGAGACAGGTCACAGATACGCAGTATTTT	CASSVRQVTDTQYF
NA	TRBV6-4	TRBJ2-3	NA	TGTGCCAGCAGTGAAATGGGGAGGACAGATACGCAGTATTTT	CASSEMGRTDTQYF
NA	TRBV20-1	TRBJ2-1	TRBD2	TGCAGTGCTTTTACTAGCGGCCATGAGCAGTTCTTC	CSAFTSGHEQFF
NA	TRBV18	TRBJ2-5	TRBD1	TGTGCCAGCTCACGAGGGACAGGGGAGACCCAGTACTTC	CASSRGTGETQYF
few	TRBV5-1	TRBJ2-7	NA	TGCGCCAGCAGCTTGGAGGAGCTTGCCTACGAGCAGTACTTC	CASSLEELAYEQYF
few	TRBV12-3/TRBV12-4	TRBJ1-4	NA	TGTGCCAGCCGTGACAGAGTTTTAGAAAAACTGTTTTTT	CASRDRVLEKLFF
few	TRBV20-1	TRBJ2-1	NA	TGCAGTGCCCTGACAGGCCAGAGCTCCTACAATGAGCAGTTCTTC	CSALTGQSSYNEQFF